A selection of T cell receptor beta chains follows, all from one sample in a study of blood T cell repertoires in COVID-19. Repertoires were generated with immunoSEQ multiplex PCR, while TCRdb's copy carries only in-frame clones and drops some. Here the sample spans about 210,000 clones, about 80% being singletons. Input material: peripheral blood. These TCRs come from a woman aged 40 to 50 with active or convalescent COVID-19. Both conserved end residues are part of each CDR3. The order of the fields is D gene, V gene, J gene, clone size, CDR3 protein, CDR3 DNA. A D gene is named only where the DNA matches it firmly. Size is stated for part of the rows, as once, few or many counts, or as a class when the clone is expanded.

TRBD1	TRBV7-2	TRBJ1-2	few	CASSLQGGENYGYTF	TGTGCCAGCAGCTTACAGGGGGGAGAGAACTATGGCTACACCTTC
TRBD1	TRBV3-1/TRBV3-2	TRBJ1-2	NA	CASSQGVDRYYTF	TGTGCCAGCAGCCAAGGGGTGGACAGGTACTACACCTTC
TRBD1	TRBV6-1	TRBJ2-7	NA	CASSELGGQGSYEQYF	TGTGCCAGCAGTGAATTAGGAGGACAGGGCTCCTACGAGCAGTACTTC
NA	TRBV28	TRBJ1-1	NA	CATSGVEDTEAFF	TGTGCCACCTCGGGGGTCGAGGACACTGAAGCTTTCTTT
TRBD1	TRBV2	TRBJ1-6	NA	CASRDRVRNSPLHF	TGTGCCAGCAGGGACAGGGTTCGGAATTCACCCCTCCACTTT
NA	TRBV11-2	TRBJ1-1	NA	CASRAPRDTEAFF	TGTGCCAGCAGGGCTCCTAGAGACACTGAAGCTTTCTTT
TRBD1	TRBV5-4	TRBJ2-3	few	CASSLTGTGTDTQYF	TGTGCCAGCAGCTTGACCGGGACAGGGACAGATACGCAGTATTTT
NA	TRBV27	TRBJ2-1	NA	CASRFDRYNEQFF	TGTGCCAGCAGATTTGACAGATACAATGAGCAGTTCTTC
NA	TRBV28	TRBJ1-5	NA	CASTHSFDNQPQHF	TGTGCCAGCACCCATAGTTTTGATAATCAGCCCCAGCATTTT
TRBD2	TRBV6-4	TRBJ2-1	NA	CASSKKGGLGYNEQFF	TGTGCCAGCAGCAAAAAGGGGGGACTAGGCTACAATGAGCAGTTCTTC
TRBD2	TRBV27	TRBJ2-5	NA	CASSLSPGTSGGVQETQYF	TGTGCCAGCAGTTTATCCCCCGGGACTAGCGGGGGGGTACAAGAGACCCAGTACTTC
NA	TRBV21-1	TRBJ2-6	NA	CASSKEATGAADSGANVLTF	TGTGCCAGCAGCAAAGAGGCAACAGGGGCAGCGGACTCTGGGGCCAACGTCCTGACTTTC
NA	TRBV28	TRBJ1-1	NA	CATSSNTEAFF	TGTGCCACCTCGTCGAACACTGAAGCTTTCTTT
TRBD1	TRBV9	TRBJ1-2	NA	CASSQMGDSLGGYTF	TGTGCCAGCAGCCAAATGGGGGACAGCCTCGGTGGCTACACCTTC
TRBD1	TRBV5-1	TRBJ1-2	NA	CASSPGQDGYTF	TGCGCCAGCAGCCCCGGACAGGATGGCTACACCTTC
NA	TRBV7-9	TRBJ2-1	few	CASSKTRNEQFF	TGTGCCAGCAGCAAGACCAGGAATGAGCAGTTCTTC
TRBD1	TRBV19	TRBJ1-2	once	CASSLGTGGRYGYTF	TGTGCCAGTAGTTTAGGGACAGGGGGTCGCTATGGCTACACCTTC
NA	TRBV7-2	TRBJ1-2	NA	CASIGSGTYSGYTF	TGTGCCAGCATCGGGTCCGGGACATACAGTGGCTACACCTTC
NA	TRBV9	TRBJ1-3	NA	CASSARTDTGNTIYF	TGTGCCAGCAGCGCCCGGACAGATACTGGAAACACCATATATTTT
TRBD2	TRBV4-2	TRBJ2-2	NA	CASSQAQSGTSGVGELFF	TGTGCCAGCAGCCAAGCCCAAAGCGGGACTAGCGGGGTCGGGGAGCTGTTTTTT
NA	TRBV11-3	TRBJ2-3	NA	CASSPQGSSTDTQYF	TGTGCCAGCAGCCCTCAGGGTTCTAGCACAGATACGCAGTATTTT
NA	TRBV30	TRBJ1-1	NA	CAWSGGFGTEAFF	TGTGCCTGGAGTGGCGGTTTTGGCACTGAAGCTTTCTTT
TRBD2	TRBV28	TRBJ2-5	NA	CASSFWGEGETQYF	TGTGCCAGCAGTTTTTGGGGGGAGGGAGAGACCCAGTACTTC
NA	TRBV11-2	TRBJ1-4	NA	CASSFAGRPEKLFF	TGTGCCAGCAGCTTCGCAGGGCGTCCTGAAAAACTGTTTTTT
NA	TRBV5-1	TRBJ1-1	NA	CASSFNGNTEAFF	TGCGCCAGCAGCTTTAACGGGAACACTGAAGCTTTCTTT
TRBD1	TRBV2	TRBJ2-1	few	CASGRGGQGAGEQFF	TGTGCCAGCGGACGAGGGGGACAGGGGGCTGGTGAGCAGTTCTTC
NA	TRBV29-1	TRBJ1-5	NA	CSVALAGNQPQHF	TGCAGCGTGGCCCTGGCAGGCAATCAGCCCCAGCATTTT
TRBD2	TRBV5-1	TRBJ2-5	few	CASSLVGGQETQYF	TGCGCCAGCAGCTTGGTGGGGGGGCAAGAGACCCAGTACTTC
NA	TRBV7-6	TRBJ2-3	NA	CASSFSQGSTDTQYF	TGTGCCAGCAGCTTTTCCCAGGGAAGCACAGATACGCAGTATTTT
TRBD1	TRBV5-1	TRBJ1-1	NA	CASSLELGQLLTEAFF	TGCGCCAGCAGCTTGGAACTGGGACAGCTACTCACTGAAGCTTTCTTT
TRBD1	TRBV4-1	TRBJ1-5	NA	CASSRGTGGNQPQHF	TGCGCCAGCAGCCGCGGGACAGGGGGTAATCAGCCCCAGCATTTT
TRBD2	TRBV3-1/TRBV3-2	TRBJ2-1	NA	CASSPSSGPSYNEQFF	TGTGCCAGCAGCCCCTCTAGCGGGCCGTCCTACAATGAGCAGTTCTTC
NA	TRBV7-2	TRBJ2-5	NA	CASSGLSRETQYF	TGTGCCAGCAGCGGACTATCTCGAGAGACCCAGTACTTC
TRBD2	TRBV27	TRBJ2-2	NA	CASSLVLAGEPGELFF	TGTGCCAGCAGTTTAGTATTAGCGGGAGAACCGGGGGAGCTGTTTTTT
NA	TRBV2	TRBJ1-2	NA	CASSEGLSRTYGYTF	TGTGCCAGCAGTGAAGGGTTGTCCCGAACATATGGCTACACCTTC
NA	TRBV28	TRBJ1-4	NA	CASSLGGGRSEKLFF	TGTGCCAGCAGTTTGGGCGGGGGACGGAGTGAAAAACTGTTTTTT
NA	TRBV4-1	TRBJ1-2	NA	CASSVFREGGYTF	TGCGCCAGCAGTGTCTTCAGGGAGGGAGGCTACACCTTC
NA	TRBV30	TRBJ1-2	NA	CAWTGFQGFDGYTF	TGTGCCTGGACCGGATTTCAGGGATTCGATGGCTACACCTTC
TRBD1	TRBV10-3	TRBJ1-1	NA	CAISGSPGTVNTEAFF	TGTGCCATCAGTGGTTCCCCCGGGACAGTGAACACTGAAGCTTTCTTT
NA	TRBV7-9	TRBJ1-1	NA	CASSSYMGAEAFF	TGTGCCAGCAGTTCCTACATGGGGGCCGAAGCTTTCTTT
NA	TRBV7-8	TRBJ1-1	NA	CASSSPYTEAFF	TGTGCCAGCAGCTCCCCTTACACTGAAGCTTTCTTT
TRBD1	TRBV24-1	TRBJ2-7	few	CATSTRSGTGLTEQYF	TGTGCCACCAGTACCCGTTCCGGGACAGGCCTTACCGAGCAGTACTTC
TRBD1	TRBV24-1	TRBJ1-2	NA	CATSDGTGDYGYTF	TGTGCCACCAGTGATGGGACAGGGGACTATGGCTACACCTTC
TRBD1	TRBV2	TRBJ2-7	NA	CASRGQGPTREQYF	TGTGCCAGCAGGGGACAGGGACCGACCCGGGAGCAGTACTTC
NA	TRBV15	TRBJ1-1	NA	CATSRYSQGMRDTEAFF	TGTGCCACCAGCAGATACTCCCAGGGGATGCGTGACACTGAAGCTTTCTTT
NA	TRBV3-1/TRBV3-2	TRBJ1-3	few	CASSPRQGSSGNTIYF	TGTGCCAGCAGCCCCCGGCAGGGGAGCTCTGGAAACACCATATATTTT
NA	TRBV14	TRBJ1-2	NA	CASSQDSGFGYTF	TGTGCCAGCAGCCAAGACAGCGGATTCGGCTACACCTTC
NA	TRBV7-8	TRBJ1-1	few	CASSPRPSAWDTEAFF	TGTGCCAGCAGCCCAAGACCGAGCGCATGGGACACTGAAGCTTTCTTT
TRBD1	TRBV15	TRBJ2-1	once	CATSRDGGTGAREQFF	TGTGCCACCAGCAGAGATGGGGGCACAGGGGCGCGTGAGCAGTTCTTC
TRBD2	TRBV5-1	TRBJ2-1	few	CASSSLTSGRAYNEQFF	TGCGCCAGCAGCTCCCTCACTAGCGGGAGGGCCTACAATGAGCAGTTCTTC